This TCR beta chain was identified in a study of T cells in Graves' hyperthyroidism and ophthalmopathy. Notes on the study in general: With a median lead of around 5.9 months before onset, the model predicted ophthalmopathy.

Amplification yielded TCR beta CDR3 regions, with RNA transcripts as the source. The HTBI set primed first-round TCR CDR3 RT-PCR. TCRdb fed the multiplex PCR reads into MiXCR, producing one record per CDR3 protein. Among hundreds of thousands of distinct CDR3 sequences listed, around 42% were seen once. Points on this clonotype: Antigen: not known.

Deletions cut 3 bases from V and 5 bases from J, with 16 bases between. This CDR3 has 16 amino acids. Germline V lookup: CDR1 PRHDT, CDR2 FYEKMQ (reference sequence). The clonotype comes from a woman in her late teens or twenties with Graves' hyperthyroidism. The chain recombines TRBV13 with TRBJ2-2, with D possibly called TRBD1 or TRBD2 (5 bases each). Sequenced input: peripheral blood or thyroid tissue (not recorded which). The DNA of the CDR3 is TGTGCCAGCAGCTTGCCCGGGGCCCGGACGACCGGGGAGCTGTTTTTT. Protein product: CASSLPGARTTGELFF. The variable domain in full, completed from reference TRBV13 and TRBJ2-2, reads AAGVIQSPRHLIKEKRETATLKCYPIPRHDTVYWYQQGPGQDPQFLISFYEKMQSDKGSIPDRFSAQQFSDYHSELNMSSLELGDSALYFCASSLPGARTTGELFFGEGSRLTVL.